This TCR beta chain derives from a study of Graves' ophthalmopathy and Graves' hyperthyroidism. General study points: This model predicted ophthalmopathy progression (sensitivity approximately 68%, specificity about 73%). The majority of expanded thyroid clonotypes above 0.001 frequency also occurred in blood.

Patients newly diagnosed with hyperthyroidism, under 2 months' duration, were aged 18 to 65, the study reports. Serum thyroxine and TRAb, along with clinical symptoms, thyroid ultrasound and orbital computed tomography, were what diagnosis relied on. V lost 4 bases to trimming and J lost 3 bases; unmatched junction nucleotides: 9. Germline values: CDR1 SGHKS, CDR2 YYEKEE (reference sequence). The CDR3 is made up of 16 amino acids. To note about this clonotype: Its antigen is currently unknown.

RNA transcripts were the source from which TCR beta CDR3 regions were amplified. HTBI primers were used in a first-round RT-PCR, which preceded a second-round multiplex PCR. TCRdb reprocessed the multiplex PCR reads via MiXCR and lists one record per CDR3 protein. The table lists 900,000 to 1,200,000 distinct CDR3 sequences, 36% of them singletons. The sequence was collected from an adult man with Graves' hyperthyroidism. Sequencing used peripheral blood or thyroid tissue (not recorded which). This rearrangement joins TRBV5-5 to TRBJ2-5; 10 positions match TRBD1. In DNA form, the CDR3 reads TGTGCCAGCAGCCCCGGGACAGGGGTGAGGGAAGAGACCCAGTACTTC. Translation: CASSPGTGVREETQYF.